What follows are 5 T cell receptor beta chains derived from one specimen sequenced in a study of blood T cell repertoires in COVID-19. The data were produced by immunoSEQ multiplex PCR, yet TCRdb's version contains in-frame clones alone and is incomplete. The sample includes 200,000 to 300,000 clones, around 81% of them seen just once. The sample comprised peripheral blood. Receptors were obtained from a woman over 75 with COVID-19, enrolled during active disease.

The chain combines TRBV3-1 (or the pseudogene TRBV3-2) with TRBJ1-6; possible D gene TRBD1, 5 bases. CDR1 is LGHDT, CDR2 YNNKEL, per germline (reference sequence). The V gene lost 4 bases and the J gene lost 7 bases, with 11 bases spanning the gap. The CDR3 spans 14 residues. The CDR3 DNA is TGTGCCAGCAGCCGCATGGGGGGAAATTCACCCCTCCACTTT. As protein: CASSRMGGNSPLHF.

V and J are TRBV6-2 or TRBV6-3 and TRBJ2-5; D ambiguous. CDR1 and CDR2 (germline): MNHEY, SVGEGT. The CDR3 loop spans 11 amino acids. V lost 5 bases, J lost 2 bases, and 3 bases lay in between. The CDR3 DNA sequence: TGTGCCAGCAGTCCACAAGAGACCCAGTACTTC. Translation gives CASSPQETQYF.

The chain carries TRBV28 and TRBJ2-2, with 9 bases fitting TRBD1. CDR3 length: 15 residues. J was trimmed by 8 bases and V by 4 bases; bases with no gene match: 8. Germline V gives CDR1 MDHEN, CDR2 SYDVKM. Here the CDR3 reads CASSSPEQGAGELFF. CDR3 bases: TGTGCCAGCAGTTCACCCGAACAGGGGGCAGGGGAGCTGTTTTTT.

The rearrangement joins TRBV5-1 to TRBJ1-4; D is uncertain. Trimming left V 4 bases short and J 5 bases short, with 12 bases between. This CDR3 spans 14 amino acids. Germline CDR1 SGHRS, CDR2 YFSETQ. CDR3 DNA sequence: TGCGCCAGCAGCGACAAACCGCTGAATGAAAAACTGTTTTTT. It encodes CASSDKPLNEKLFF.

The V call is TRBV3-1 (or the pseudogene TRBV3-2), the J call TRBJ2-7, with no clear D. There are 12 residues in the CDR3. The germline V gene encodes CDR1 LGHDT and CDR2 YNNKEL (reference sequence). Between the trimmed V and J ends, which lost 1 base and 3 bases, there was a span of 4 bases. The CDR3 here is CASSQANYEQYF. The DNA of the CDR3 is TGTGCCAGCAGCCAAGCTAACTACGAGCAGTACTTC.